This T cell receptor (beta chain) was captured in a study of post-analysis software for immune sequencing data. Overall study findings and caveats: Controls showed lower frequencies than patients for roughly five TRBV segments, and TRBV5-6, TRBV5-1 and TRBV20-1 were among these.

The germline CDR1 and CDR2 sequences are MGHRA and YSYEKL. This CDR3 is 15 amino acids long. The V segment lost 0 bases and the J segment 7 bases; nucleotides outside the gene matches: 7. Prepared libraries of TCR beta cDNA carried unique molecular identifiers. TCRdb independently ran MiXCR on the PCR reads; one entry per CDR3 protein. The sample yields under 900,000 distinct CDR3 sequences, about 57% seen once. On this clonotype: Its antigen remains unidentified.

The TCR comes from a girl between 5 and 17 years old with multiple sclerosis. The sequenced sample was blood. The J gene is TRBJ1-2, the V gene TRBV4-1, with 8 bases matching TRBD1. The CDR3 sequence is CASSQEGQGAGGYTF. The CDR3 DNA reads TGCGCCAGCAGCCAAGAAGGGCAGGGGGCGGGTGGCTACACCTTC.